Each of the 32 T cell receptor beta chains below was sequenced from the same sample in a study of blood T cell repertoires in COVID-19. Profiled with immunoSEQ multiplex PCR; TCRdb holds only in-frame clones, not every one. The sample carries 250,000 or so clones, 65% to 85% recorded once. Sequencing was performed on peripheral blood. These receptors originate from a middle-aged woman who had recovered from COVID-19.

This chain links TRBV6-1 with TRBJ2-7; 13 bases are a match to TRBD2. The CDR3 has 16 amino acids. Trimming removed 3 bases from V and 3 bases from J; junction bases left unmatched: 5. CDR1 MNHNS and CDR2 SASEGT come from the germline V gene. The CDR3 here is CASSDPRTSGGYEQYF. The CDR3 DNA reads TGTGCCAGCAGTGACCCCCGGACTAGCGGGGGCTACGAGCAGTACTTC.

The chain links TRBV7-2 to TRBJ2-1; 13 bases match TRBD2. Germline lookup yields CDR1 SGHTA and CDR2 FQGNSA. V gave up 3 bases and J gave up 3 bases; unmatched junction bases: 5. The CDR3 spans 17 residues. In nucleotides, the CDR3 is TGTGCCAGCAGCTTCTCGACTAGCGGGGGGATCTACAATGAGCAGTTCTTC. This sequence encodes CASSFSTSGGIYNEQFF.

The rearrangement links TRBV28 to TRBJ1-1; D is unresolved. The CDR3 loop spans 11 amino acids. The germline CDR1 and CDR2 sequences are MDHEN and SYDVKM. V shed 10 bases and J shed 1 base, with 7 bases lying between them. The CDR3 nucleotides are TGTGCCACCCGTTGGAACACTGAAGCTTTCTTT. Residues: CATRWNTEAFF.

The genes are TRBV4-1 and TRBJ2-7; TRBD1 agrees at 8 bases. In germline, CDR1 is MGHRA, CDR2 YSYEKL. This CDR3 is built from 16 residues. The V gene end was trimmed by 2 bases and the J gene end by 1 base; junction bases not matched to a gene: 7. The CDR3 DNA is TGCGCCAGCAGCCAACCAACCCGGGACAGGTCCTACGAGCAGTACTTC. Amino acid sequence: CASSQPTRDRSYEQYF.

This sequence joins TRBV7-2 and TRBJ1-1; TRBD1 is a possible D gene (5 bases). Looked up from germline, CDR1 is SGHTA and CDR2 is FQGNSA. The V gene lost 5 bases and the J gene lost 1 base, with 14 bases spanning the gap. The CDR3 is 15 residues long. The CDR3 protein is CASSPGAGWNTEAFF. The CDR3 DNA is TGTGCCAGCAGCCCCGGGGCGGGGTGGAACACTGAAGCTTTCTTT.

The CDR3 sequence: CASSSDSSDYEQYF. DNA of the CDR3: TGTGCCAGTAGTTCCGACAGCTCAGACTACGAGCAGTACTTC. The rearrangement links TRBV19 to TRBJ2-7; D might be TRBD1 (5 bases). V lost 5 bases, J lost 3 bases, and 14 bases lay in between. Germline-derived CDR1 and CDR2 are LNHDA and SQIVND (reference sequence). The CDR3 sequence is 14 residues long.

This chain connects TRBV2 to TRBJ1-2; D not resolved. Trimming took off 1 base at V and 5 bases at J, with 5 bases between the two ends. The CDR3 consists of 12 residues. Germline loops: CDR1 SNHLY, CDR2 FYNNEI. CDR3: CASSEGAYGYTF. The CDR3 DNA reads TGTGCCAGCAGTGAAGGGGCTTATGGCTACACCTTC.

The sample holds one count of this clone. The CDR3, as DNA: TGTGCCAGCAGCCCCAGACCGGGACAGGGGCTACTGGCCTACGAGCAGTACTTC. This codes for CASSPRPGQGLLAYEQYF. The chain combines TRBV3-1 (or the pseudogene TRBV3-2) with TRBJ2-7; TRBD1 aligns across 10 bases. Germline lookup yields CDR1 LGHDT and CDR2 YNNKEL (reference sequence). Germline trimming cut 4 bases from V and 2 bases from J; bases unmatched to any gene: 14. This CDR3 region has 18 residues.

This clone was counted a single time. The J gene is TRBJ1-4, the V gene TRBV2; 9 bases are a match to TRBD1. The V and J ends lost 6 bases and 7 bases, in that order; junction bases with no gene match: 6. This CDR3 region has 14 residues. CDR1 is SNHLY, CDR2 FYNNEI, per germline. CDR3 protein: CASRYRGQGEKLFF. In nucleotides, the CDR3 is TGTGCCAGCAGGTACAGGGGGCAAGGTGAAAAACTGTTTTTT.

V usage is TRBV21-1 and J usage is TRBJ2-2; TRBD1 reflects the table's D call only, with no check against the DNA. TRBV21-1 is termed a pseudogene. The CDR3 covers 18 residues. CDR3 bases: TGTGCCAGCAGCAGAAGATCGGACAGATTTTTGAACACCGGGGAGCTGTTTTTT. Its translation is CASSRRSDRFLNTGELFF.

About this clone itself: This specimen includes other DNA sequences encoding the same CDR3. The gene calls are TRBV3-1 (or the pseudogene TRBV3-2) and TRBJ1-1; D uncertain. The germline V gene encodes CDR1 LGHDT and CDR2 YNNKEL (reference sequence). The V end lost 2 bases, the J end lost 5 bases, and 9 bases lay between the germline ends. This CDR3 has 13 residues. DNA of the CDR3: TGTGCCAGCAGCCAATCCGCGGGAACTGAAGCTTTCTTT. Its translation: CASSQSAGTEAFF.

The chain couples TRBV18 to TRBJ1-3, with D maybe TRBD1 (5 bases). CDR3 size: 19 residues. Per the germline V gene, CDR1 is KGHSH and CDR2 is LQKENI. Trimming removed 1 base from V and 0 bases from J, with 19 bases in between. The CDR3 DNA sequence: TGTGCCAGCTCACCACGCAGCGGGGGTGGAAGGTTCTCTGGAAACACCATATATTTT. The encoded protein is CASSPRSGGGRFSGNTIYF.

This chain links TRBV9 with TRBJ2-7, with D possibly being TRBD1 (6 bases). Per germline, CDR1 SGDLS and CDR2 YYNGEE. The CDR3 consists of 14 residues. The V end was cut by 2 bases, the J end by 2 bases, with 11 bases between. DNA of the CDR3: TGTGCCAGCAGCGTCCAGGACAGACCCTACGAGCAGTACTTC. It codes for CASSVQDRPYEQYF.

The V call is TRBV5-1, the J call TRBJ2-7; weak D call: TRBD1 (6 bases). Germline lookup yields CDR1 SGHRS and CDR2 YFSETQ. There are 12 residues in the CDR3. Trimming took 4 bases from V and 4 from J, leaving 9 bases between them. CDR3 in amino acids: CASSAQGYEQYF. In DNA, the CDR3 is TGCGCCAGCAGCGCACAGGGATACGAGCAGTACTTC.

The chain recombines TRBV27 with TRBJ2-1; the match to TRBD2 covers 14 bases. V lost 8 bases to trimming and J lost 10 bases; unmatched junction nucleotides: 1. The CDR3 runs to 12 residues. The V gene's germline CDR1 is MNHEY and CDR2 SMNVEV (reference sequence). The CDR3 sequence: CASGLAGGEQFF. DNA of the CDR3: TGTGCCAGCGGACTAGCGGGGGGAGAGCAGTTCTTC.

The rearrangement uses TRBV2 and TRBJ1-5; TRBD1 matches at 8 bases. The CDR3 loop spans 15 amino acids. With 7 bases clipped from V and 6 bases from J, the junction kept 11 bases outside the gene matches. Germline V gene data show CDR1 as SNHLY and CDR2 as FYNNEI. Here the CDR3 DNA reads TGTGCCAGCACCGAATACGACAGGGGTGTTCAGCCCCAGCATTTT. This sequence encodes CASTEYDRGVQPQHF.

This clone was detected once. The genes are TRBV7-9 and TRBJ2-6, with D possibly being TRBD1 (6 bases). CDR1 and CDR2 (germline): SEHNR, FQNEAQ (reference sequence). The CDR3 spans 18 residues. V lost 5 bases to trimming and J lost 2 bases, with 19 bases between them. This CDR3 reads CASSVSPYRVAGANVLTF. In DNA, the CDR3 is TGTGCCAGCAGCGTTTCGCCCTACAGGGTAGCTGGGGCCAACGTCCTGACTTTC.

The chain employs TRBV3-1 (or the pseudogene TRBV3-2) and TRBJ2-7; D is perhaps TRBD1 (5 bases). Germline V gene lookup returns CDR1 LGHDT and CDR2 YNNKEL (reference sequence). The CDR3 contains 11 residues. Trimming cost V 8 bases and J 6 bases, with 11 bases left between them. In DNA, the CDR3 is TGTGCCAGCCGACAGCGCAGCGAGCAGTACTTC. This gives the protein CASRQRSEQYF.

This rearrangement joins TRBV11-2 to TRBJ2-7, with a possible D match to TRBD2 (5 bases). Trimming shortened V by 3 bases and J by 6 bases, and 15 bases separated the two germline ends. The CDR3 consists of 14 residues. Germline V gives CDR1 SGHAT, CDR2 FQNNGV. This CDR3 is CASSFEIYGGEQYF. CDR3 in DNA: TGTGCCAGCAGCTTTGAGATATACGGAGGCGAGCAGTACTTC.

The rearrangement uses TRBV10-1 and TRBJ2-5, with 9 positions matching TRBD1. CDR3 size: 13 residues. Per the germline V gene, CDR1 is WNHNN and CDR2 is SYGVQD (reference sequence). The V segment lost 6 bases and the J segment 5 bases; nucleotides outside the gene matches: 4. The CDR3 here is CASSRDRAETQYF. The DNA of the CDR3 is TGCGCCAGCAGCCGGGACAGGGCCGAGACCCAGTACTTC.

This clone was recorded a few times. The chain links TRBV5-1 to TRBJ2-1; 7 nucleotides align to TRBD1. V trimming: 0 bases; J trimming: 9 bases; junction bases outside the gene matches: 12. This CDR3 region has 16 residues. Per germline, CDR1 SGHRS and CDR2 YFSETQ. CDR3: CASSLGWGTAQGEQFF. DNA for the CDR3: TGCGCCAGCAGCTTGGGATGGGGGACAGCCCAGGGTGAGCAGTTCTTC.

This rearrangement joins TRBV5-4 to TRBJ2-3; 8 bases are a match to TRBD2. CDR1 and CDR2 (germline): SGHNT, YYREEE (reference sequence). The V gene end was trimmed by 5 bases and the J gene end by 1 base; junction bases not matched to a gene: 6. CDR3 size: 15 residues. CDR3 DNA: TGTGCCAGCAGGTCGGGAGGGGGAGGCACAGATACGCAGTATTTT. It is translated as CASRSGGGGTDTQYF.

The CDR3 is CASTWPGTYEQYF. DNA of the CDR3: TGTGCCAGCACCTGGCCAGGGACCTACGAGCAGTACTTC. The genes are TRBV6-5 and TRBJ2-7; D possibly corresponds to TRBD1 (5 bases). CDR1 and CDR2 (germline): MNHEY, SVGAGI. There are 13 residues in the CDR3. The ends were cut back, 7 bases at V and 2 bases at J, with 12 bases in the middle.

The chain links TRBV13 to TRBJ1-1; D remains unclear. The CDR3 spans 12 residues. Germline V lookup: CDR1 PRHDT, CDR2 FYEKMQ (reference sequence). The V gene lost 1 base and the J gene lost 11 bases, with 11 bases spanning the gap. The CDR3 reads CASSLESQRAFF. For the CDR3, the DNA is TGTGCCAGCAGCTTAGAGTCCCAGAGGGCTTTCTTT.

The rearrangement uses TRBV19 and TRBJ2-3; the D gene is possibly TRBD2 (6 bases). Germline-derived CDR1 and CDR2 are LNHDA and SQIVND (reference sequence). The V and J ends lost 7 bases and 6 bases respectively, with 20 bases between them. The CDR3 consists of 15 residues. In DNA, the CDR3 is TGTGCCAGTACCCCCCCGGACGGACTATTTGATACGCAGTATTTT. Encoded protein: CASTPPDGLFDTQYF.

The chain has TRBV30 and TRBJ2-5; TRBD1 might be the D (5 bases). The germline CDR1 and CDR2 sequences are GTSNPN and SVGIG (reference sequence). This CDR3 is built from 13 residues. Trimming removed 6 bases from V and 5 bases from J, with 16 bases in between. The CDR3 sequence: CACTRWGRETQYF. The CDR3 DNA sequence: TGTGCCTGTACGCGGTGGGGCCGGGAGACCCAGTACTTC.

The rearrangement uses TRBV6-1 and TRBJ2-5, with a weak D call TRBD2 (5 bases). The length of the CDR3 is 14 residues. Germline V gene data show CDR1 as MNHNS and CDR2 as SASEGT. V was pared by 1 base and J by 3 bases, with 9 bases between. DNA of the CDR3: TGTGCCAGCAGTGAAGGGACTGGGAAAGAGACCCAGTACTTC. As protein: CASSEGTGKETQYF.

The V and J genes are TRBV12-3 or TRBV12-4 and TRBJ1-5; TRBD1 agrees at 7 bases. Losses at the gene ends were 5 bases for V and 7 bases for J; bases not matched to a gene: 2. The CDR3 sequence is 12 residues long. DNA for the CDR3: TGTGCCAGCAGTGACAGGGCCCAGCCCCAGCATTTT. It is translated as CASSDRAQPQHF.

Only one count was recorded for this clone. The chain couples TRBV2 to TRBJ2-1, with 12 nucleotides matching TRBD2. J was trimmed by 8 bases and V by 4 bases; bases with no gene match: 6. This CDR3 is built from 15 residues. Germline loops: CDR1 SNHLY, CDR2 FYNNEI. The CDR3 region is CASSAGLAGLDEQFF. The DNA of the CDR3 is TGTGCCAGCAGTGCAGGACTAGCGGGGCTAGATGAGCAGTTCTTC.

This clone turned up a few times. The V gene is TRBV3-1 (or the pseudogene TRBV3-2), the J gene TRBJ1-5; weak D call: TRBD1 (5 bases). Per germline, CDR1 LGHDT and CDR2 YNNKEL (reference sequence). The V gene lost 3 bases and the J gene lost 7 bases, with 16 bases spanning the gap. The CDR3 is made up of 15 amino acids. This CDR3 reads CASSQGTLEGQPQHF. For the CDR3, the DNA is TGTGCCAGCAGCCAGGGGACTCTGGAAGGCCAGCCCCAGCATTTT.

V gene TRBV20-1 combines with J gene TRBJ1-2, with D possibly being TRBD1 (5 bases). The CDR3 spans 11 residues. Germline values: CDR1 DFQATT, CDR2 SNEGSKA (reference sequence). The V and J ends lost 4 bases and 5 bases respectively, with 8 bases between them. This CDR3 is CSAKKGYGYTF. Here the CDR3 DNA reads TGCAGTGCTAAAAAGGGGTATGGCTACACCTTC.

The CDR3 nucleotides read TGTGCCAGCAGTTTTAGGGACAACCAAGAGACCCAGTACTTC. This encodes CASSFRDNQETQYF. The genes are TRBV27 and TRBJ2-5; D is perhaps TRBD1 (6 bases). CDR3 length: 14 residues. V was pared by 3 bases and J by 0 bases, with 8 bases between. Per the germline V gene, CDR1 is MNHEY and CDR2 is SMNVEV (reference sequence).